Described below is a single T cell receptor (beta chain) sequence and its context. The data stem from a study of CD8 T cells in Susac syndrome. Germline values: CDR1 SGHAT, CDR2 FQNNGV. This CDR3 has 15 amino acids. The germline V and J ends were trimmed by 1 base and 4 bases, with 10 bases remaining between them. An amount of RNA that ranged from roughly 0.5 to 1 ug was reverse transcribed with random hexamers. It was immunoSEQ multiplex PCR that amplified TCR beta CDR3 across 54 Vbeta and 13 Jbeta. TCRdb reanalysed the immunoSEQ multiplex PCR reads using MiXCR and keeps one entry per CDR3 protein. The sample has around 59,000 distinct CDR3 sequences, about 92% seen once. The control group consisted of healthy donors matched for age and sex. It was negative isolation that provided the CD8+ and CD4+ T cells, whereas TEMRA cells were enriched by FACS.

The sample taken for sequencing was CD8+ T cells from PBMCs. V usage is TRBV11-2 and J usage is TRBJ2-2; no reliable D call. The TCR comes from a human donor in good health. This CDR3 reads CASSLVGKFTGELFF. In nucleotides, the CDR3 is TGTGCCAGCAGCTTAGTAGGGAAGTTCACCGGGGAGCTGTTTTTT.